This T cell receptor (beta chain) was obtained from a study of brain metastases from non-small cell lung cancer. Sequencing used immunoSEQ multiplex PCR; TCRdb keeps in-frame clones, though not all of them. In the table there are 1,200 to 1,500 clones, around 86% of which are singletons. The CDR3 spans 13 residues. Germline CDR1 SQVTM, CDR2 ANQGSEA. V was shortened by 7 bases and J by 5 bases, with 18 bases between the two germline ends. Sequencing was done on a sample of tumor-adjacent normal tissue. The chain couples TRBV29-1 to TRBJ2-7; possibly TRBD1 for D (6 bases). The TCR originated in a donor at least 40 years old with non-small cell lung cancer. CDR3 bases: TGCAGCGACCAACAGTTACCAGGGGACGAGCAGTACTTC. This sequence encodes CSDQQLPGDEQYF.